Below, 4 T cell receptor gamma chains from the same sample are listed, as sequenced in a study of Vδ1+ human thymocytes. Findings of the study overall: Thymic TRG and TRD repertoires appeared highly polyclonal.

The antigens these receptors bind are not known. Extracted RNA was reverse transcribed into cDNA. Multiplex PCR used pooled V-gene forward primers and a constant-region reverse primer to amplify CDR3s. TCRdb applied CATT to the multiplex PCR reads for clone calling. Of tens of thousands of gamma-chain clones listed, roughly 21% were seen once; the top ten hold about 2%. Material: Vdelta1+ gamma-delta thymocytes from the thymus. Noted subset: FACS-sorted CD3+ TCRalphabeta- TCRVdelta1+ TCRVdelta2- thymocytes. Receptors were obtained from a girl under three years old who had congenital heart surgery.

The rearrangement joins TRGV4 to TRGJ1 or TRGJ2. Trimming took 2 bases from V and 8 from J; bases not matched to a gene: 12. From germline, CDR1 is EGSTGY and CDR2 YDSYTSSV. The CDR3 extends over 14 amino acids. CDR3: CATWDDPRSNKKLF. For the CDR3, the DNA is TGTGCCACCTGGGATGATCCGCGGTCGAATAAGAAACTCTTT.

J is TRGJ1 or TRGJ2 and V is TRGV8. Germline lookup yields CDR1 VENAVY and CDR2 YDSYNSRV. The V gene end was trimmed by 4 bases and the J gene end by 2 bases; junction bases not matched to a gene: 8. The CDR3 extends over 14 amino acids. CDR3 region: CATWDPAYYYKKLF. The CDR3 coding sequence is TGTGCCACCTGGGACCCGGCTTATTATTATAAGAAACTCTTT.

This clone appeared a single time. The genes are TRGV4 and TRGJ1 or TRGJ2. The V and J ends lost 0 bases and 6 bases, in that order; junction bases with no gene match: 14. Germline V gene data show CDR1 as EGSTGY and CDR2 as YDSYTSSV. This CDR3 is built from 16 residues. The CDR3 loop reads CATWDGPPTRGYKKLF. DNA for the CDR3: TGTGCCACCTGGGATGGGCCCCCTACCAGGGGTTATAAGAAACTCTTT.

The chain carries TRGV9 and TRGJ1 or TRGJ2. CDR3 length: 14 residues. CDR1 and CDR2 from the germline V gene are GITISATS and ISYDGTV (reference sequence). With V trimmed by 2 bases and J by 5 bases, 9 bases remained unmatched. CDR3 amino acids: CALWEAGTNYKKLF. CDR3 coding DNA: TGTGCCTTGTGGGAGGCAGGCACGAATTATAAGAAACTCTTT.